These 29 T cell receptor beta chains were sequenced from one sample in a study of T cell clonality in common variable immunodeficiency. Only in-frame clones appear in the TCRdb table, and some are missing; sequencing was by immunoSEQ multiplex PCR. The sample contains 55,000 or so clones, none occurring once; 5.4% lies in the top ten. Specimen: peripheral blood mononuclear cells. The receptors derive from a person aged 18 to 70 in good health.

This clone was seen many times. With the read ending 3 residues before the CDR3 end, the germline J gene is used to fill in that end. The V call is TRBV19, the J call TRBJ2-4; weak D call: TRBD1 (5 bases). The CDR3 has 14 amino acids. Between the trimmed V and J ends, which lost 2 bases and 7 bases, there was a span of 12 bases. The V gene's germline CDR1 is LNHDA and CDR2 SQIVND (reference sequence). CDR3 bases read: TGTGCCAGTAGTATAAGGCAGGGCGCGAACATT. Its protein is CASSIRQGANI. The complete CDR3 sequence is CASSIRQGANIQYF.

This clone was recorded at least ten times. The read terminates 3 residues before the CDR3 end, so the remaining end is supplied by the germline J gene. J is TRBJ2-3 and V is TRBV20-1; tentatively, D is TRBD2 (5 bases). The CDR3 runs 14 residues. Germline V gives CDR1 DFQATT, CDR2 SNEGSKA (reference sequence). V was cut by 2 bases and J by 4 bases, with 13 bases left in between. The CDR3 DNA, read in part, is TGCAGTGCTAGACCACTAGTAGCTGCAGATACG. Its protein is CSARPLVAADT. The entire CDR3 sequence reads CSARPLVAADTQYF.

This clone was observed many times. The read terminates 3 residues before the CDR3 end, so the remaining end is supplied by the germline J gene. The rearrangement uses TRBV7-3 and TRBJ1-5, with a weak D call TRBD1 (6 bases). Germline CDR1 and CDR2: SGHTA and FQGTGA. V lost 5 bases and J lost 2, with 7 bases in between. This CDR3 spans 13 amino acids. The CDR3 protein is CASSPGGNQPQHF. Incomplete CDR3 DNA: TGTGCCAGCAGCCCAGGGGGCAATCAGCCC.

This clone was detected ten times or more. The missing CDR3 end, 3 residues past where the read stops, is filled in from the germline J gene. The chain is built from TRBV12-3 or TRBV12-4 and TRBJ2-3; possibly TRBD2 for D (6 bases). The CDR3 loop spans 15 amino acids. Trimming left V 4 bases short and J 7 bases short, with 18 bases between. Partial CDR3 DNA: TGTGCCAGCAGTTGGGGGTTTATGGCGGGGAATACG. The encoded protein is CASSWGFMAGNT. The CDR3 reads in full as CASSWGFMAGNTQYF.

In its sample, this clone was seen many times. Coverage ceases 3 residues before the CDR3 finishes, and the germline J gene fills in the end. The gene calls are TRBV30 and TRBJ1-2; D is uncertain. Germline loops: CDR1 GTSNPN, CDR2 SVGIG (reference sequence). The CDR3 length is 17 residues. The V end was cut by 0 bases, the J end by 1 base, with 18 bases between. The CDR3 loop is CAWSVKVLLRGNYGYTF. The covered CDR3 bases are TGTGCCTGGAGTGTTAAGGTTCTTCTTCGAGGTAACTATGGC.

This clone has a count of ten or more. The read halts 3 residues ahead of the CDR3 end, with the missing end drawn from the germline J gene. J is TRBJ2-3 and V is TRBV2; D might be TRBD1 (6 bases). Germline loops: CDR1 SNHLY, CDR2 FYNNEI. The CDR3 covers 14 residues. V lost 1 base, J lost 4 bases, and 9 bases lay in between. The DNA read from the CDR3 is TGTGCCAGCAGTGAAGGGGGGCTCTCAGATACG. It codes for CASSEGGLSDT. In full, the CDR3 reads CASSEGGLSDTQYF.

This clone was found many times. The read terminates 3 residues ahead of where the CDR3 ends, so the germline J gene completes it. The chain links TRBV13 to TRBJ2-2, with 7 bases lining up with TRBD2. The CDR3 is made up of 15 amino acids. V gave up 3 bases and J gave up 4 bases; unmatched junction bases: 5. Germline assignment: CDR1 PRHDT and CDR2 FYEKMQ (reference sequence). The sequenced CDR3 bases are TGTGCCAGCAGCTTCATGCGGGAGTTCACCGGGGAG. Protein sequence: CASSFMREFTGE. The complete CDR3 sequence is CASSFMREFTGELFF.

In this sample, this clone turned up many times. The CDR3 goes on 3 residues after the read ends, and that part is filled in from the germline J gene. The chain is built from TRBV7-2 and TRBJ2-1, with 8 bases lining up with TRBD2. Germline V CDR1 and CDR2: SGHTA, FQGNSA. The V gene end was trimmed by 0 bases and the J gene end by 3 bases; junction bases not matched to a gene: 10. There are 18 residues in the CDR3. Here the CDR3 reads CASSLALRTGTSYNEQFF. CDR3 DNA (partial): TGTGCCAGCAGCTTAGCCCTACGAACCGGGACTAGCTACAATGAG.

This clone came up many times. Coverage ceases 3 residues before the CDR3 finishes, and the germline J gene fills in the end. The V and J genes are TRBV7-2 and TRBJ1-2, with 7 bases fitting TRBD1. The CDR3 loop spans 15 amino acids. V lost 5 bases to trimming and J lost 7 bases; unmatched junction nucleotides: 13. Germline values: CDR1 SGHTA, CDR2 FQGNSA. CDR3 DNA (partial): TGTGCCAGCAGCGTAAGTCGGACAGGACCTAGTGGC. As protein: CASSVSRTGPSG. The whole CDR3 region reads CASSVSRTGPSGYTF.

The sample holds a few counts of this clone. The covered CDR3 bases are TGCGCCAGCAGCTTATCTGCTAACTATGGT. Translated: CASSLSANYG. The entire CDR3 is CASSLSANYGQYF. The gene calls are TRBV5-1 and TRBJ2-4; D is unclear. The read ends 3 residues early relative to the CDR3; the germline J gene fills the gap. CDR1 is SGHRS, CDR2 YFSETQ, per germline. The CDR3 covers 13 residues.

This clone appeared many times. The CDR3 goes on 3 residues after the read ends, and that part is filled in from the germline J gene. The chain is built from TRBV6-2 or TRBV6-3 and TRBJ1-2, with 7 bases that match TRBD1. There are 14 residues in the CDR3. Germline assignment: CDR1 MNHEY and CDR2 SVGEGT. V gave up 5 bases and J gave up 5 bases; unmatched junction bases: 8. CDR3 region: CASSHRQGWYGYTF. CDR3 DNA, as far as it was read: TGTGCCAGCAGTCATCGACAGGGTTGGTATGGC.

Many counts were recorded for this clone. CDR3 protein: CASSSAAGANNEQFF. The covered CDR3 bases are TGTGCCAGCAGCTCGGCAGCGGGGGCCAACAATGAG. This chain links TRBV7-2 with TRBJ2-1; 8 bases align to TRBD2. The read is 3 residues too short to cover the CDR3 end, so that end is filled in from the germline J gene. The CDR3 has 15 residues. V was pared by 4 bases and J by 5 bases, with 7 bases of the junction left unmatched. Germline CDR1 is SGHTA and CDR2 is FQGNSA.

This clone was seen at least ten times. Read data end 3 residues before the CDR3 end; the end is taken from the germline J gene. The chain uses TRBV20-1 and TRBJ2-1; 9 bases map to TRBD2. V was clipped by 4 bases and J by 7 bases; unmatched bases: 8. CDR1 DFQATT and CDR2 SNEGSKA come from the germline V gene (reference sequence). This CDR3 comprises 14 residues. The CDR3 loop reads CSANSGSLGNEQFF. Incomplete CDR3 DNA: TGCAGTGCTAATAGCGGGAGTCTTGGAAATGAG.

This clone was observed many times. The CDR3 end is not reached by the read, which stops 3 residues before it; the germline J gene fills it in. The chain couples TRBV6-2 or TRBV6-3 to TRBJ2-2; 12 bases line up with TRBD2. This CDR3 contains 14 residues. The germline CDR1 and CDR2 sequences are MNHEY and SVGEGT. V shed 10 bases and J 3 bases; nucleotides not matched to a gene: 3. CDR3 bases read: TGTGCCATCAGGACTAGCGGGGACACCGGGGAG. Its translation: CAIRTSGDTGE. The entire CDR3 protein is CAIRTSGDTGELFF.

In this sample, this clone turned up many times. The CDR3 end falls 3 residues outside the read, so it is completed with the germline J gene. This chain links TRBV29-1 with TRBJ2-2; D ambiguous. Trimming removed 7 bases at V and 4 bases at J, with 4 bases between. The germline CDR1 and CDR2 sequences are SQVTM and ANQGSEA. The CDR3 is made up of 10 amino acids. CDR3 bases read: TGCAGCGCATTCACCGGGGAG. Translation: CSAFTGE. Given in full, the CDR3 is CSAFTGELFF.

This clone has ten or more counts. The read halts 3 residues ahead of the CDR3 end, with the missing end drawn from the germline J gene. V and J are TRBV5-1 and TRBJ2-1; 11 nucleotides align to TRBD2. The J segment lost 2 bases and the V segment lost 3 bases, leaving 4 bases of the junction unmatched. This CDR3 is built from 16 residues. Germline CDR1 SGHRS, CDR2 YFSETQ. CDR3: CASSSTSGTPYNEQFF. The sequenced CDR3 bases are TGCGCCAGCAGCTCGACTAGCGGGACCCCCTACAATGAG.

This clone was counted many times. The DNA ends 3 residues before the CDR3 does, and the rest of the CDR3 is filled in from the germline J gene. V is TRBV19 and J is TRBJ1-2; D remains ambiguous. The CDR3 is 13 amino acids. Germline loops: CDR1 LNHDA, CDR2 SQIVND (reference sequence). Trimming stripped 3 bases from V and 0 bases from J, with 5 bases between. The CDR3 region is CASSILTNYGYTF. The DNA read from the CDR3 is TGTGCCAGTAGTATTCTTACTAACTATGGC.

A remark on this clone: The missing CDR3 end, 3 residues past where the read stops, is filled in from the germline J gene. This chain uses TRBV11-2 with TRBJ1-1; possibly TRBD1 for D (5 bases). CDR1 and CDR2 (germline): SGHAT, FQNNGV. The length of the CDR3 is 13 residues. Deletions cut 4 bases from V and 7 bases from J, with 13 bases between. The CDR3 loop is CASSYRSGSEAFF. The CDR3 DNA, read in part, is TGTGCCAGCAGCTACCGATCAGGGAGTGAA.

This clone was counted at least ten times. The read terminates 3 residues ahead of where the CDR3 ends, so the germline J gene completes it. The J gene is TRBJ2-5, the V gene TRBV11-2; D is ambiguous. Germline lookup yields CDR1 SGHAT and CDR2 FQNNGV. Deletions cut 2 bases from V and 4 bases from J, with 11 bases between. The CDR3 totals 14 residues. The CDR3 sequence: CASSLLFNRETQYF. The covered CDR3 bases are TGTGCCAGCAGCTTATTATTCAACAGAGAGACC.

This clone was recorded at least ten times. Read sequence stops 3 residues before the CDR3 end, and the germline J gene provides the missing end. The rearrangement joins TRBV20-1 to TRBJ1-4; tentatively, D is TRBD1 (5 bases). Germline values: CDR1 DFQATT, CDR2 SNEGSKA (reference sequence). CDR3 size: 13 residues. V was pared by 5 bases and J by 4 bases, with 11 bases between. The part of the CDR3 DNA that was read is TGCAGTGCTTCTAGACAGAGTAATGAAAAA. This translates into CSASRQSNEK. The complete CDR3 sequence is CSASRQSNEKLFF.

At least ten counts were recorded for this clone. Incomplete CDR3 DNA: TGTGCCAGTAGGGGACAGGGGTGGTTTAACTATGGC. Its protein product is CASRGQGWFNYG. The full-length CDR3 reads as CASRGQGWFNYGYTF. The V call is TRBV19, the J call TRBJ1-2, with 10 bases fitting TRBD1. The read ends 3 residues shy of where the CDR3 ends; the end is completed using the germline J gene. Germline V gene sequence: CDR1 LNHDA, CDR2 SQIVND (reference sequence). V was pared by 6 bases and J by 1 base, with 5 bases of the junction left unmatched. CDR3 length: 15 residues.

This clone has at least ten counts. The read ends 3 residues before the CDR3 terminus; that terminus is restored from the germline J gene. This chain connects TRBV12-3 or TRBV12-4 to TRBJ2-1, with TRBD2 matching 15 bases. The V gene end was trimmed by 3 bases and the J gene end by 0 bases; junction bases not matched to a gene: 6. CDR3 length equals 19 residues. The CDR3 loop reads CASSLGLAGGSSSYNEQFF. Incomplete CDR3 DNA: TGTGCCAGCAGTTTGGGACTAGCGGGAGGATCGAGCTCCTACAATGAG.

This clone was seen ten or more times. The read falls 3 residues short of the CDR3 end, and the missing part is taken from the germline J gene. This chain links TRBV18 with TRBJ1-5; maybe TRBD1 (6 bases). The V gene's germline CDR1 is KGHSH and CDR2 LQKENI. CDR3 length: 16 amino acids. V was trimmed by 0 bases and J by 3 bases, leaving 12 bases between them. The CDR3 bases that were read are TGTGCCAGCTCACCACCTGGCAGGGGAAACAATCAGCCC. Amino acid sequence: CASSPPGRGNNQP. The whole CDR3 protein is CASSPPGRGNNQPQHF.

The table lists this clone with many counts. The read ends 3 residues shy of where the CDR3 ends; the end is completed using the germline J gene. The V call is TRBV10-3, the J call TRBJ2-1; a weak D match, TRBD2 (8 bases). V was trimmed by 10 bases and J by 5 bases, leaving 18 bases between them. This CDR3 is 14 amino acids long. Per the germline V gene, CDR1 is ENHRY and CDR2 is SYGVKD. CDR3 DNA (partial): TGTGCCACCGGGGACAGCGGGAGTAACAATGAG. Encoded protein: CATGDSGSNNE. The full CDR3 protein is CATGDSGSNNEQFF.

In its sample, this clone was seen many times. The read is 3 residues too short to cover the CDR3 end, so that end is filled in from the germline J gene. This chain connects TRBV28 to TRBJ2-3; the match to TRBD2 covers 10 bases. V was pared by 6 bases and J by 6 bases, with 3 bases of the junction left unmatched. This CDR3 has 13 residues. Germline lookup yields CDR1 MDHEN and CDR2 SYDVKM. CDR3 in amino acids: CASRGTSVDTQYF. The covered CDR3 bases are TGTGCCAGCAGGGGGACTAGCGTTGATACG.

This clone was detected many times. From the germline J gene comes the end of the CDR3, since the read stops 3 residues before it. V usage is TRBV28 and J usage is TRBJ2-3, with D possibly TRBD1 on 5 matching bases. This CDR3 has 14 residues. CDR1 is MDHEN, CDR2 SYDVKM, per germline. The V end lost 7 bases, the J end lost 2 bases, and 13 bases lay between the germline ends. CDR3 DNA (partial): TGTGCCAGCATGACAGTGGTGTTCACAGATACG. It specifies CASMTVVFTDT. The full CDR3 is CASMTVVFTDTQYF.

This clone was seen at least ten times. The CDR3 is cut off 3 residues early in the read; its end comes from the germline J gene. The chain joins TRBV7-7 to TRBJ1-4; 11 nucleotides line up with TRBD1. Trimming removed 5 bases from V and 8 bases from J; junction bases left unmatched: 4. Germline V gene sequence: CDR1 SSHAT, CDR2 FNYEAQ (reference sequence). This CDR3 is 14 amino acids long. CDR3 loop: CASSPGTGGEKLFF. The DNA read from the CDR3 is TGTGCCAGCAGCCCCGGGACAGGGGGGGAAAAA. The variable domain in full, with the rest retrieved from reference TRBV7-7 and TRBJ1-4, is GAGVSQSPRYKVTKRGQDVTLRCDPISSHATLYWYQQALGQGPEFLTYFNYEAQPDKSGLPSDRFSAERPEGSISTLTIQRTEQRDSAMYRCASSPGTGGEKLFFGSGTQLSVL.

This clone has ten or more counts. The read halts 3 residues ahead of the CDR3 end, with the missing end drawn from the germline J gene. J is TRBJ2-1 and V is TRBV6-1; TRBD2 might be the D (6 bases). Germline CDR1 and CDR2: MNHNS and SASEGT. This CDR3 comprises 16 residues. The V and J ends lost 4 bases and 4 bases respectively, with 17 bases between them. The CDR3 protein is CASSGLAARLYNEQFF. The part of the CDR3 DNA that was read is TGTGCCAGCAGTGGTTTAGCGGCCCGGCTATACAATGAG.

Concerning this clone itself: The CDR3 end falls 3 residues outside the read, so it is completed with the germline J gene. The chain uses TRBV11-3 and TRBJ2-5; tentative D call: TRBD2 (6 bases). The ends were cut back, 6 bases at V and 3 bases at J, with 14 bases in the middle. Germline V gene lookup returns CDR1 SGHNT and CDR2 YENEEA. The CDR3 runs to 14 residues. The CDR3 loop is CASSASAFEETQYF. The DNA read from the CDR3 is TGTGCCAGCAGTGCTAGCGCATTTGAAGAGACC.